This T cell receptor (beta chain) was captured in a study of cytomegalovirus exposure and HLA in healthy donors. CDR1 is SNHLY and CDR2 is FYNNEI in the germline V gene. V was shortened by 6 bases and J by 10 bases, with 9 bases between the two germline ends. The CDR3 has 11 residues. 60 Vbeta and 13 Jbeta primers were used in PCR. TCRdb keeps only in-frame clones here, not all; method: immunoSEQ multiplex PCR. The data contain some 87,000 clones, around three quarters of them seen just once; the ten biggest clones take up approximately 15%. Sample: PBMCs. The chain uses TRBV2 and TRBJ1-4, with unresolved D. The clonotype was recovered from a woman aged 45-60 years in good health and CMV-seropositive. CDR3 region: CASRAIRKLFF. Here the CDR3 DNA reads TGTGCCAGCAGAGCCATTAGAAAACTGTTTTTT.